This T cell receptor beta chain was retrieved from a study of blood T cells in healthy people across ages. Study conclusions and caveats: Naive T cell percentage showed a strong correlation with the diversity of TCR beta.

Through a sample-barcoded 5' primer and a J-beta primer mix, a second PCR was run for roughly 7 to 11 cycles. TCRdb re-called the 5' RACE reads through MiXCR, storing one row per CDR3 protein. The repertoire holds 800,000 or so distinct CDR3 sequences, with approximately 65% as singletons. On this clonotype: No antigen is known for it.

Peripheral blood was drawn, around 9.4 milliliters per donor. Whenever a sample was processed, at least 6 million PBMCs were isolated. The sequence came from a young man in good health. Sample: blood.

The CDR3 bases are TGTGCCAGCAGCTTACCGACAGGGGGCGAGGGGCAAGAGACCCAGTACTTC. Protein product: CASSLPTGGEGQETQYF. The chain has TRBV7-8 and TRBJ2-5; 10 bases agree with TRBD1. V was clipped by 2 bases and J by 2 bases; unmatched bases: 8. Germline CDR1 is SGHVS and CDR2 is FQNEAQ. The CDR3 has 17 amino acids.